A selection of T cell receptor beta chains follows, all from one sample in a study of blood T cell repertoires in COVID-19. The assay was immunoSEQ multiplex PCR, and TCRdb's table has in-frame clones only and misses some. The sample contains around 100,000 clones, about four fifths of which appear only once. Sequences were obtained from peripheral blood. The receptors come from a man aged 60-69 years with acute or convalescent COVID-19. CDR3s include the opening cysteine and the closing phenylalanine or tryptophan. The D gene is left open where the match is weak. Clone size is given for some rows only: seen once, a few or many times, or a class if the clone is expanded.

CDR3 length: 16; J gene: TRBJ2-1; V gene: TRBV4-3; D gene: TRBD2; clone size: NA; CDR3 DNA: TGCGCCAGCAGCCCGGACACTAGCGGGATCATGGATGAGCAGTTCTTC; CDR3 protein: CASSPDTSGIMDEQFF
CDR3 length: 14; J gene: TRBJ2-5; V gene: TRBV27; D gene: NA; clone size: NA; CDR3 DNA: TGTGCCAGCAGTTTATCGGTTCCTCAGGAGACCCAGTACTTC; CDR3 protein: CASSLSVPQETQYF
CDR3 length: 13; J gene: TRBJ2-5; V gene: TRBV24-1; D gene: TRBD1; clone size: NA; CDR3 DNA: TGTGCCACCACTGGGGACAGGGGCCAGACCCAGTACTTC; CDR3 protein: CATTGDRGQTQYF
CDR3 length: 13; J gene: TRBJ2-7; V gene: TRBV11-1; D gene: TRBD1; clone size: NA; CDR3 DNA: TGTGCCAGCAGTGGACAGGGCGCCTACGAGCAGTACTTC; CDR3 protein: CASSGQGAYEQYF
CDR3 length: 13; J gene: TRBJ2-4; V gene: TRBV29-1; D gene: TRBD1; clone size: NA; CDR3 DNA: TGCAGCGGCGGACAGGGAAAAGGGAACATTCAGTACTTC; CDR3 protein: CSGGQGKGNIQYF
CDR3 length: 16; J gene: TRBJ1-6; V gene: TRBV6-5; D gene: NA; clone size: NA; CDR3 DNA: TGTGCCAGCAGTTACCCTCAGGGGAGCCATAATTCACCCCTCCACTTT; CDR3 protein: CASSYPQGSHNSPLHF
CDR3 length: 14; J gene: TRBJ2-1; V gene: TRBV5-1; D gene: TRBD2; clone size: NA; CDR3 DNA: TGCGCCAGCAGCTCTACTAGCGGCCACAATGAGCAGTTCTTC; CDR3 protein: CASSSTSGHNEQFF
CDR3 length: 14; J gene: TRBJ1-3; V gene: TRBV10-3; D gene: NA; clone size: NA; CDR3 DNA: TGTGCCATCAGTACGGGGGGCTCTGGAAACACCATATATTTT; CDR3 protein: CAISTGGSGNTIYF
CDR3 length: 15; J gene: TRBJ2-1; V gene: TRBV9; D gene: NA; clone size: NA; CDR3 DNA: TGTGCCAGCAGCGCCTATCATGGGACAACGAATGAGCAGTTCTTC; CDR3 protein: CASSAYHGTTNEQFF
CDR3 length: 14; J gene: TRBJ1-1; V gene: TRBV6-5; D gene: NA; clone size: NA; CDR3 DNA: TGTGCCAGCAGCGCGTTACAGGGTCGCACTGAAGCTTTCTTT; CDR3 protein: CASSALQGRTEAFF
CDR3 length: 15; J gene: TRBJ1-5; V gene: TRBV5-4; D gene: NA; clone size: NA; CDR3 DNA: TGTGCCAGCAGCTTGGGGGGCAAGAGCAATCAGCCCCAGCATTTT; CDR3 protein: CASSLGGKSNQPQHF
CDR3 length: 18; J gene: TRBJ2-1; V gene: TRBV4-3; D gene: TRBD2; clone size: NA; CDR3 DNA: TGCGCCAGCAGCCAAGATCTTACGGGAGGTGGTTCCTACAATGAGCAGTTCTTC; CDR3 protein: CASSQDLTGGGSYNEQFF
CDR3 length: 15; J gene: TRBJ2-5; V gene: TRBV18; D gene: NA; clone size: few; CDR3 DNA: TGTGCCAGCTCACCTGAGGGACATCCCCAAGAGACCCAGTACTTC; CDR3 protein: CASSPEGHPQETQYF
CDR3 length: 16; J gene: TRBJ2-2; V gene: TRBV24-1; D gene: NA; clone size: NA; CDR3 DNA: TGTGCCACCAGTGATGTGGCAGCAGGGATAACCGGGGAGCTGTTTTTT; CDR3 protein: CATSDVAAGITGELFF
CDR3 length: 15; J gene: TRBJ2-1; V gene: TRBV25-1; D gene: TRBD2; clone size: once; CDR3 DNA: TGTGCCAGCAGCCCACCGGGCGGGAGGGCCACCGAGCAGTTCTTC; CDR3 protein: CASSPPGGRATEQFF
CDR3 length: 14; J gene: TRBJ1-1; V gene: TRBV7-9; D gene: NA; clone size: NA; CDR3 DNA: TGTGCCAGCAGTCTGGACAGACCGAACACTGAAGCTTTCTTT; CDR3 protein: CASSLDRPNTEAFF
CDR3 length: 15; J gene: TRBJ1-1; V gene: TRBV11-3; D gene: TRBD1; clone size: NA; CDR3 DNA: TGTGCCAGCAGCCAGAGACAGGGGCCGAACACTGAAGCTTTCTTT; CDR3 protein: CASSQRQGPNTEAFF
CDR3 length: 15; J gene: TRBJ2-5; V gene: TRBV9; D gene: NA; clone size: NA; CDR3 DNA: TGTGCCAGCAGCGGGTTGTCTAGATTCGGGGAGACCCAGTACTTC; CDR3 protein: CASSGLSRFGETQYF
CDR3 length: 16; J gene: TRBJ1-3; V gene: TRBV7-8; D gene: NA; clone size: once; CDR3 DNA: TGTGCCAGCAGCTTAGCGCCGAGCATCCCTGGAAACACCATATATTTT; CDR3 protein: CASSLAPSIPGNTIYF
CDR3 length: 13; J gene: TRBJ2-5; V gene: TRBV10-3; D gene: NA; clone size: NA; CDR3 DNA: TGTGCCGTCCGACTAGGTGGTGAAGAGACCCAGTACTTC; CDR3 protein: CAVRLGGEETQYF
CDR3 length: 14; J gene: TRBJ2-2; V gene: TRBV24-1; D gene: TRBD1; clone size: NA; CDR3 DNA: TGTGCCACCAGAGAAACAGGGGACACCGGGGAGCTGTTTTTT; CDR3 protein: CATRETGDTGELFF
CDR3 length: 14; J gene: TRBJ1-1; V gene: TRBV11-2; D gene: NA; clone size: NA; CDR3 DNA: TGTGCCAGCAGCTTAGAGGAGGGGCACACTGAAGCTTTCTTT; CDR3 protein: CASSLEEGHTEAFF
CDR3 length: 14; J gene: TRBJ1-1; V gene: TRBV19; D gene: NA; clone size: NA; CDR3 DNA: TGTGCCAGTAGTAAGACACCGGAGAACACTGAAGCTTTCTTT; CDR3 protein: CASSKTPENTEAFF
CDR3 length: 14; J gene: TRBJ1-1; V gene: TRBV3-1/TRBV3-2; D gene: NA; clone size: NA; CDR3 DNA: TGTGCCAGCAGTCTACAGGAGAGGAACACTGAAGCTTTCTTT; CDR3 protein: CASSLQERNTEAFF
CDR3 length: 14; J gene: TRBJ2-1; V gene: TRBV6-4; D gene: TRBD2; clone size: few; CDR3 DNA: TGTGCCAGCACCCCCGGGCGGGAGGATAGTGAGCAGTTCTTC; CDR3 protein: CASTPGREDSEQFF
CDR3 length: 15; J gene: TRBJ1-3; V gene: TRBV5-1; D gene: TRBD1; clone size: NA; CDR3 DNA: TGCGCCAGCAGCCAGGGGACAGGGGCTGGAAACACCATATATTTT; CDR3 protein: CASSQGTGAGNTIYF
CDR3 length: 13; J gene: TRBJ1-5; V gene: TRBV2; D gene: NA; clone size: NA; CDR3 DNA: TGTGCCAGCAGCGATTACAGGGAACAGCCCCAGCATTTT; CDR3 protein: CASSDYREQPQHF
CDR3 length: 10; J gene: TRBJ2-1; V gene: TRBV11-3; D gene: NA; clone size: NA; CDR3 DNA: TGTGCCAGCAGCTCACCTAAGCAGTTCTTC; CDR3 protein: CASSSPKQFF
CDR3 length: 11; J gene: TRBJ2-3; V gene: TRBV11-2; D gene: NA; clone size: NA; CDR3 DNA: TGTGCCAGCAGCCAGGGGGATACGCAGTATTTT; CDR3 protein: CASSQGDTQYF
CDR3 length: 13; J gene: TRBJ1-2; V gene: TRBV27; D gene: NA; clone size: NA; CDR3 DNA: TGTGCCAGCAGTCCCCGGTCAGGAGGAGGCTACACCTTC; CDR3 protein: CASSPRSGGGYTF
CDR3 length: 15; J gene: TRBJ2-5; V gene: TRBV28; D gene: NA; clone size: NA; CDR3 DNA: TGTGCCAGCAGTTTATTAGCGGCAGTACGGGAGACCCAGTACTTC; CDR3 protein: CASSLLAAVRETQYF
CDR3 length: 16; J gene: TRBJ2-1; V gene: TRBV27; D gene: TRBD1; clone size: NA; CDR3 DNA: TGTGCCAGCAGTTTGACAGGGGCCCTTCGGTACAATGAGCAGTTCTTC; CDR3 protein: CASSLTGALRYNEQFF
CDR3 length: 15; J gene: TRBJ1-5; V gene: TRBV3-1/TRBV3-2; D gene: TRBD1; clone size: NA; CDR3 DNA: TGTGCCAGCAGCCCCGGGACAGGGGGAAATCAGCCCCAGCATTTT; CDR3 protein: CASSPGTGGNQPQHF